Following are 5 T cell receptor beta chains from one sample sequenced in a study of follicular helper T cells after annual influenza vaccination. Regarding time point: 2014-2015 season, pre-vaccination. Clones were sequenced by immunoSEQ multiplex PCR, and TCRdb holds only the in-frame ones, with some missing. The table includes some 15,000 clones, about 83% detected once. The sample was CXCR5- memory CD4+ T cells sorted from blood, taken on the day of influenza vaccination. All receptors derive from an adult who received the influenza vaccine.

This chain connects TRBV12-5 to TRBJ2-2; 10 nucleotides agree with TRBD2. V shed 0 bases, J shed 4 bases, and the junction held 8 bases outside the gene matches. CDR1 is LGHNT and CDR2 is FRNRAP in the germline V gene. This CDR3 spans 18 amino acids. CDR3 nucleotide sequence: TGTGCTAGTGGTTTGGTACTAGCGGGGCCCACAGTCACCGGGGAGCTGTTTTTT. The encoded protein is CASGLVLAGPTVTGELFF.

The V call is TRBV6-6, the J call TRBJ2-1; tentatively, D is TRBD2 (6 bases). The CDR3 is 16 amino acids. Trimming cost V 0 bases and J 1 base, with 10 bases left between them. Germline V lookup: CDR1 MNHNY, CDR2 SVGAGI (reference sequence). CDR3 DNA: TGTGCCAGCAGTTACTCTTCGGGGGTTTCCTACAATGAGCAGTTCTTC. Its translation: CASSYSSGVSYNEQFF.

The chain combines TRBV4-1 with TRBJ1-2; D possibly corresponds to TRBD1 (6 bases). V lost 1 base to trimming and J lost 8 bases, with 17 bases between them. The CDR3 extends over 15 amino acids. The germline V gene has CDR1 MGHRA and CDR2 YSYEKL. The CDR3 here is CASSQVSPRGEGYTF. CDR3 DNA sequence: TGCGCCAGCAGCCAAGTATCCCCCAGGGGTGAAGGCTACACCTTC.

This sequence joins TRBV4-1 and TRBJ1-1; 7 nucleotides line up with TRBD1. Germline V CDR1 and CDR2: MGHRA, YSYEKL. Trimming at V came to 4 bases and at J to 0 bases, leaving 5 bases not matched to a gene. There are 15 residues in the CDR3. CDR3: CASSPKTGVNTEAFF. The CDR3 DNA is TGCGCCAGCAGCCCCAAAACAGGGGTGAACACTGAAGCTTTCTTT.

The V and J genes are TRBV2 and TRBJ2-7, with D unresolved. CDR3 length equals 15 residues. Trimming stripped 7 bases from V and 0 bases from J, with 16 bases between. The germline V gene has CDR1 SNHLY and CDR2 FYNNEI. The CDR3 protein is CASMSRYINSYEQYF. The CDR3 DNA follows: TGTGCCAGCATGAGTAGGTACATAAACTCCTACGAGCAGTACTTC. Based on the CDR3 plus reference TRBV2 and TRBJ2-7, the full variable domain is EPEVTQTPSHQVTQMGQEVILRCVPISNHLYFYWYRQILGQKVEFLVSFYNNEISEKSEIFDDQFSVERPDGSNFTLKIRSTKLEDSAMYFCASMSRYINSYEQYFGPGTRLTVT.